This T cell receptor beta chain comes out of a study of T cell changes during pregnancy in multiple sclerosis. The CDR3 totals 15 residues. Deletions cut 2 bases from V and 4 bases from J, with 12 bases between. The germline CDR1 and CDR2 sequences are MNHEY and SMNVEV (reference sequence). Profiled with immunoSEQ multiplex PCR; TCRdb holds only in-frame clones, not every one. The top ten clones hold approximately 0.5% of a sample with 40,000 to 50,000 clones, 85% to 95% of them seen once. This TCR derives from a female donor with multiple sclerosis, enrolled in a pregnancy study. This chain uses TRBV27 with TRBJ1-3, with a possible D match to TRBD1 (6 bases). The sequences come from CD4+ T cells from peripheral blood mononuclear cells, collected in the third trimester of pregnancy. For the CDR3, the DNA is TGTGCCAGCAGTTTAGGCAGGGGATCCGGAAACACCATATATTTT. It is translated as CASSLGRGSGNTIYF.